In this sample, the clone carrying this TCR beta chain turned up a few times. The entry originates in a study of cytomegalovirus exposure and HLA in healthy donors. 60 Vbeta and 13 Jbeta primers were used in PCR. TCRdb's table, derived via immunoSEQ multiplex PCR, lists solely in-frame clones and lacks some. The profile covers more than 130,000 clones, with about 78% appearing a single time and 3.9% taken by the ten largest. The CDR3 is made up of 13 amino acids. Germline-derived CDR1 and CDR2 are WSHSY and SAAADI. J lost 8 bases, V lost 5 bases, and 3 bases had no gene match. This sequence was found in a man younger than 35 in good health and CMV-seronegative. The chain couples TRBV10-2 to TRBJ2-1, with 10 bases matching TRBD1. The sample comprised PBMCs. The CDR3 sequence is CASSRDRGDEQFF. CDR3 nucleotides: TGCGCCAGCAGTAGGGACAGGGGAGATGAGCAGTTCTTC.